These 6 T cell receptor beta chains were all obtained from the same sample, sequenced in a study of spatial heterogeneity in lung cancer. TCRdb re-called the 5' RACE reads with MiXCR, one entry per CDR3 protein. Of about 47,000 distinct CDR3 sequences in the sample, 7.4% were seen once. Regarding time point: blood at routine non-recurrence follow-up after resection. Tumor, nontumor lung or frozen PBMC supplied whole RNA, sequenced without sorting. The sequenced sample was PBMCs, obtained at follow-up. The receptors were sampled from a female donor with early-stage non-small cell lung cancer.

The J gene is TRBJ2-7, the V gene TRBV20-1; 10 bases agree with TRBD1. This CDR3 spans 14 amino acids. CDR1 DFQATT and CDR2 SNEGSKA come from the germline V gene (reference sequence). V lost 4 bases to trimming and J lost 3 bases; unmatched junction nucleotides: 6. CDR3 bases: TGCAGTGCTACAGATCGGACAGGGGGCTACGAGCAGTACTTC. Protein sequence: CSATDRTGGYEQYF.

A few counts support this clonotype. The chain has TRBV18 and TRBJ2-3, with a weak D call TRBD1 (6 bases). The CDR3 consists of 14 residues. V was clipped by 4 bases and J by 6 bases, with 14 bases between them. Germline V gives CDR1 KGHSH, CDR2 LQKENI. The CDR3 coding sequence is TGTGCCAGCTCACTACGCAGGGGCGGCGATACGCAGTATTTT. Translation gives CASSLRRGGDTQYF.

The chain's CDR3 is CASSVILGGDGDTQYF. The CDR3 DNA follows: TGTGCCAGCAGTGTGATTCTAGGGGGGGATGGAGATACGCAGTATTTT. The chain recombines TRBV25-1 with TRBJ2-3; TRBD2 is a possible D gene (7 bases). This CDR3 comprises 16 residues. The germline V and J ends were trimmed by 4 bases and 5 bases, with 19 bases remaining between them. Germline loops: CDR1 MGHDK, CDR2 SYGVNS. Looking up the rest from reference TRBV25-1 and TRBJ2-3 gives the full variable domain: EADIYQTPRYLVIGTGKKITLECSQTMGHDKMYWYQQDPGMELHLIHYSYGVNSTEKGDLSSESTVSRIRTEHFPLTLESARPSHTSQYLCASSVILGGDGDTQYFGPGTRLTVL.

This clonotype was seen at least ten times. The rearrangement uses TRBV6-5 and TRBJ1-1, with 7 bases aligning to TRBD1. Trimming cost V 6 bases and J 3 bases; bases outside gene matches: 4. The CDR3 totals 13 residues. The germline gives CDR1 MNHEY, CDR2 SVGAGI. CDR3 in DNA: TGTGCCAGCAGAACCGACAGGGACACTGAAGCTTTCTTT. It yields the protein CASRTDRDTEAFF.

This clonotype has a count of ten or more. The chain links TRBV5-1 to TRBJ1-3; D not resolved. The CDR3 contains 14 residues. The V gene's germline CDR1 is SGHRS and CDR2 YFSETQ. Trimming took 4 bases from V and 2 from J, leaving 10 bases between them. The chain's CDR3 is CASSPPEPGNTIYF. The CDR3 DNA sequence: TGCGCCAGCAGCCCACCGGAACCTGGAAACACCATATATTTT.

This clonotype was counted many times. The CDR3 DNA sequence: TGTGCCAGCTCCCCCCCGGGGAACATTCAGTACTTC. Translating it yields CASSPPGNIQYF. V is TRBV12-3 or TRBV12-4 and J is TRBJ2-4; TRBD2 might be the D (5 bases). The length of the CDR3 is 12 residues. Trimming removed 8 bases from V and 7 bases from J, with 12 bases in between.